This passage covers 13 T cell receptor beta chains from one sample sequenced in a study of T cell clonotyping in hematopoietic cell transplantation. Sequencing was performed with immunoSEQ multiplex PCR; in TCRdb, only in-frame clones are kept and a portion is missing. The table shows about 76,000 clones, with around 96% occurring only once. As for time point: recipient sample about 28 days before transplant, after cytoreduction. This material consisted of peripheral blood mononuclear cells, taken before stem cell transplant. These receptors were taken from a woman aged 45-60 years with acute myeloid leukemia. Some clones in this sample may be carry-over from other donors' samples.

The V and J genes are TRBV28 and TRBJ2-2; D might be TRBD2 (6 bases). This CDR3 is built from 17 residues. Germline values: CDR1 MDHEN, CDR2 SYDVKM. V was clipped by 1 base and J by 6 bases, with 18 bases between them. CDR3 DNA sequence: TGTGCCAGCAGTTTATCCACAGGACTATATTACTCCGGGGAGCTGTTTTTT. Protein sequence: CASSLSTGLYYSGELFF.

This clone showed up just once. The chain carries TRBV6-1 and TRBJ1-4; a possible D gene is TRBD1 (5 bases). This CDR3 has 14 residues. Germline V lookup: CDR1 MNHNS, CDR2 SASEGT. The ends were cut back, 3 bases at V and 8 bases at J, with 13 bases in the middle. The CDR3 region has the DNA TGTGCCAGCAGTGACAGGGCCGGGCCCGAAAAACTGTTTTTT. Translated: CASSDRAGPEKLFF.

The chain combines TRBV19 with TRBJ2-2; 10 bases align to TRBD1. The junction had 5 bases not matched to a gene; V was cut back by 5 bases and J by 2 bases. Germline values: CDR1 LNHDA, CDR2 SQIVND (reference sequence). This CDR3 has 16 amino acids. The chain's CDR3 is CASSSRQGANTGELFF. CDR3 sequence (DNA): TGTGCCAGTAGTTCTCGACAGGGGGCTAACACCGGGGAGCTGTTTTTT. Based on the CDR3 plus reference TRBV19 and TRBJ2-2, the full variable domain is DGGITQSPKYLFRKEGQNVTLSCEQNLNHDAMYWYRQDPGQGLRLIYYSQIVNDFQKGDIAEGYSVSREKKESFPLTVTSAQKNPTAFYLCASSSRQGANTGELFFGEGSRLTVL.

The genes are TRBV29-1 and TRBJ1-3; 8 nucleotides align to TRBD1. Germline assignment: CDR1 SQVTM and CDR2 ANQGSEA. V gave up 5 bases and J gave up 4 bases; unmatched junction bases: 4. CDR3 length: 13 amino acids. The CDR3 nucleotides read TGCAGCGTTAATACAGGGGGAGGAAACACCATATATTTT. It encodes CSVNTGGGNTIYF.

The gene calls are TRBV5-1 and TRBJ1-2, with D tentatively TRBD1 (5 bases). The CDR3 is 13 residues long. Germline V gene lookup returns CDR1 SGHRS and CDR2 YFSETQ. The V gene lost 6 bases and the J gene lost 4 bases, with 13 bases spanning the gap. The CDR3 DNA sequence: TGCGCCAGCACCTACGGGGCATCCTATGGCTACACCTTC. It translates to CASTYGASYGYTF.

The V call is TRBV29-1, the J call TRBJ2-1; TRBD2 matches at 13 bases. V trimming: 5 bases; J trimming: 4 bases; junction bases outside the gene matches: 11. Per germline, CDR1 SQVTM and CDR2 ANQGSEA. The CDR3 sequence is 17 residues long. This chain's CDR3 is CSVTPGLAGRSYNEQFF. The CDR3 region has the DNA TGCAGCGTTACACCGGGACTAGCGGGACGTTCATACAATGAGCAGTTCTTC.

This chain uses TRBV2 with TRBJ2-7; unclear D gene. CDR1 and CDR2 from the germline V gene are SNHLY and FYNNEI. V lost 2 bases and J lost 5, with 13 bases in between. The CDR3 sequence is 14 residues long. The CDR3 bases are TGTGCCAGCAGTGAATTCCGATCTGAGAACGAGCAGTACTTC. It translates to CASSEFRSENEQYF.

The gene calls are TRBV29-1 and TRBJ1-1; D ambiguous. Trimming took 3 bases from V and 4 from J, leaving 9 bases between them. The CDR3 consists of 12 residues. Looked up from germline, CDR1 is SQVTM and CDR2 is ANQGSEA. The CDR3 DNA reads as TGCAGCGTTGATCGGGGTGGCACTGAAGCTTTCTTT. Translating gives CSVDRGGTEAFF.

The chain carries TRBV5-1 and TRBJ1-2; D unclear. V was shortened by 0 bases and J by 0 bases, with 12 bases between the two germline ends. This CDR3 region has 16 residues. The germline gives CDR1 SGHRS, CDR2 YFSETQ. The DNA of the CDR3 is TGCGCCAGCAGCTTGGCCATAACTTCCACTAACTATGGCTACACCTTC. It encodes CASSLAITSTNYGYTF.

The V gene is TRBV29-1, the J gene TRBJ1-2; D remains ambiguous. Germline CDR1 and CDR2: SQVTM and ANQGSEA. Trimming removed 5 bases at V and 3 bases at J, with 4 bases between. This CDR3 region has 10 residues. The CDR3 is CSVTDYGYTF. The CDR3 nucleotides read TGCAGCGTTACAGACTATGGCTACACCTTC.

About this clone itself: The junction does not match germline at one end; this may be a read error. Here the CDR3 reads CASTLGQANTEAFF. The CDR3 bases are TGTGCCAGCACCTTAGGACAGGCGAACACTGAAGCTTTCTTT. The rearrangement uses TRBV11-2 and TRBJ1-1; 7 bases agree with TRBD1. The CDR3 has 14 amino acids. Germline CDR1 is SGHAT and CDR2 is FQNNGV.

The J gene is TRBJ2-5, the V gene TRBV28; D is perhaps TRBD1 or TRBD2 (5 bases each). The CDR3 contains 15 residues. The germline V gene has CDR1 MDHEN and CDR2 SYDVKM. Trimming shortened V by 8 bases and J by 4 bases, and 20 bases separated the two germline ends. The CDR3 DNA follows: TGTGCCAGCGGCTTAGGGACCGGGGCCCTAGAGACCCAGTACTTC. Encoded protein: CASGLGTGALETQYF.

CDR3 loop: CASSGGEWDKNIQYF. CDR3 sequence (DNA): TGTGCCAGCAGCGGAGGGGAGTGGGACAAAAACATTCAGTACTTC. The rearrangement links TRBV7-9 to TRBJ2-4; the D gene is possibly TRBD2 (6 bases). The length of the CDR3 is 15 residues. CDR1 is SEHNR and CDR2 is FQNEAQ in the germline V gene (reference sequence). Trimming removed 5 bases at V and 3 bases at J, with 14 bases between.